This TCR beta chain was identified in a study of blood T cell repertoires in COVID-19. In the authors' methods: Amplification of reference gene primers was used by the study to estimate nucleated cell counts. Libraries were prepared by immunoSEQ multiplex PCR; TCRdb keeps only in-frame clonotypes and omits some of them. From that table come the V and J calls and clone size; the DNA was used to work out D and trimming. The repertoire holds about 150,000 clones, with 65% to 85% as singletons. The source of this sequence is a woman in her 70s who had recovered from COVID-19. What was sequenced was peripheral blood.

CDR3 coding DNA: TGTGCCAGCTCTCCTCGGGGGGCTGCGGGAGAGACCCAGTACTTC. Amino acid sequence: CASSPRGAAGETQYF. The chain employs TRBV18 and TRBJ2-5, with D perhaps matching TRBD2 (7 bases). Germline CDR1 reads KGHSH; CDR2 reads LQKENI. Trimming removed 6 bases at V and 4 bases at J, with 18 bases between. The CDR3 covers 15 residues.